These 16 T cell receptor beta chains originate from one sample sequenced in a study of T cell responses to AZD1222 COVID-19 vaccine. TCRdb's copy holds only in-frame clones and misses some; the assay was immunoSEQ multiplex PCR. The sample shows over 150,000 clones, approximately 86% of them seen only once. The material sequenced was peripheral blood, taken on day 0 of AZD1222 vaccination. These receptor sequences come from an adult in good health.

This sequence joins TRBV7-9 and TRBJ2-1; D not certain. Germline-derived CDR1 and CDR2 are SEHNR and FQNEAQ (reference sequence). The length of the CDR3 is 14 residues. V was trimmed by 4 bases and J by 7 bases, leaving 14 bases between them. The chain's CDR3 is CASSYARTSNEQFF. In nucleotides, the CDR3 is TGTGCCAGCAGCTACGCTCGGACGAGTAATGAGCAGTTCTTC.

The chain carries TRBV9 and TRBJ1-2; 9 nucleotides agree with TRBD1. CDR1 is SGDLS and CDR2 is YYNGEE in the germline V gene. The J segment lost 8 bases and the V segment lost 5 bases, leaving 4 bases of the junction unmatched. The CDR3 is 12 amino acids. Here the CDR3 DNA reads TGTGCCAGCAGACAGGGGGCGGGAGGCTACACCTTC. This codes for CASRQGAGGYTF.

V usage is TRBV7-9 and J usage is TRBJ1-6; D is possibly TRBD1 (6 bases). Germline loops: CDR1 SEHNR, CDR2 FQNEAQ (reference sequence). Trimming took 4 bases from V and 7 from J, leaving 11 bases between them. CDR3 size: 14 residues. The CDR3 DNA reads TGTGCCAGCAGCTCCGGGACAAGAAATTCACCCCTCCACTTT. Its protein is CASSSGTRNSPLHF.

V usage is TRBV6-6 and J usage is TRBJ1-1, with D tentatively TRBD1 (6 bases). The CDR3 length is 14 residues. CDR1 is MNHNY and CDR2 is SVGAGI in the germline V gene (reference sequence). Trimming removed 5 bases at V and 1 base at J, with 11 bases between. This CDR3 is CASSLSGQNTEAFF. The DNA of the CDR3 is TGTGCCAGCAGTCTTTCGGGACAGAACACTGAAGCTTTCTTT.

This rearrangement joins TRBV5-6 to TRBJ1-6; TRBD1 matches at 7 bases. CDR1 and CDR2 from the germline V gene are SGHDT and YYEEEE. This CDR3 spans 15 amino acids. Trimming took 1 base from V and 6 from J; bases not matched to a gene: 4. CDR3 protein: CASSLRGGLNSPLHF. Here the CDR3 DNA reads TGTGCCAGCAGCTTGAGAGGGGGCCTTAATTCACCCCTCCACTTT.

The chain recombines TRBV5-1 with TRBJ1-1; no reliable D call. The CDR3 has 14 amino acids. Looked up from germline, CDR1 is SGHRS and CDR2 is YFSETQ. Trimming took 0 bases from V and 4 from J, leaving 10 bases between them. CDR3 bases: TGCGCCAGCAGCTTGGTGGCCAGAGTCACTGAAGCTTTCTTT. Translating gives CASSLVARVTEAFF.

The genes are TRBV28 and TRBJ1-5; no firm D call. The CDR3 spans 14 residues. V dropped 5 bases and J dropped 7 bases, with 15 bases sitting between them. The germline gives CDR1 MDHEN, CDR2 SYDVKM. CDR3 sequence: CASSAIAGGQPQHF. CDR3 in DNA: TGTGCCAGCAGTGCCATAGCGGGCGGGCAGCCCCAGCATTTT.

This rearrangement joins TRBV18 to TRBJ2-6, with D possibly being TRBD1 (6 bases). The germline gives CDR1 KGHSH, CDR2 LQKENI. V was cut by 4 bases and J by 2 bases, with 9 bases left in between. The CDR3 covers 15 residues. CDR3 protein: CASSHRDPGANVLTF. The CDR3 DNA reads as TGTGCCAGCTCACACAGGGACCCTGGGGCCAACGTCCTGACTTTC.

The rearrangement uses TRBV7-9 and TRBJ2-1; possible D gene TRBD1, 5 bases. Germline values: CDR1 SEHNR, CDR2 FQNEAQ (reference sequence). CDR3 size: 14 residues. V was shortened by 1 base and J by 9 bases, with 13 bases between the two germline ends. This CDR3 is CASSLVRRAGEQFF. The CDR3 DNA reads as TGTGCCAGCAGCTTAGTTCGCAGGGCTGGTGAGCAGTTCTTC.

CDR3 sequence reads: CASSLYQGPSYEQYF. Here the CDR3 DNA reads TGTGCCAGCAGCTTATATCAGGGGCCCTCCTACGAGCAGTACTTC. V usage is TRBV7-8 and J usage is TRBJ2-7, with D possibly TRBD1 on 6 matching bases. This CDR3 is 15 amino acids long. The V gene's germline CDR1 is SGHVS and CDR2 FQNEAQ. The V gene lost 2 bases and the J gene lost 0 bases, with 11 bases spanning the gap.

CDR3 nucleotide sequence: TGCGCCAGCAGTGAGGGTCGGGGTGGCACAGATACGCAGTATTTT. Translation gives CASSEGRGGTDTQYF. The V call is TRBV10-2, the J call TRBJ2-3; possible D gene TRBD2, 5 bases. V shed 2 bases and J shed 1 base, with 10 bases lying between them. The CDR3 is 15 residues long. From germline, CDR1 is WSHSY and CDR2 SAAADI.

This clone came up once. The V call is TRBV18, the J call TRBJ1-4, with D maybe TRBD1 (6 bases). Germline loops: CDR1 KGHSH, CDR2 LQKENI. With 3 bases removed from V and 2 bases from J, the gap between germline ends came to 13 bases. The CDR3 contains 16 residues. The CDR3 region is CASSPTGPGTNEKLFF. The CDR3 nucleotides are TGTGCCAGCTCACCGACAGGCCCGGGGACTAATGAAAAACTGTTTTTT.

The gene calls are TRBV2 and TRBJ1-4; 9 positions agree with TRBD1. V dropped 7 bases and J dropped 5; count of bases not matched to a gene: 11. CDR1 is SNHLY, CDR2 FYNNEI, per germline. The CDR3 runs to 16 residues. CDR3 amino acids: CASKANRDRVNEKLFF. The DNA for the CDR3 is TGTGCCAGCAAGGCGAACCGGGACAGGGTGAATGAAAAACTGTTTTTT.

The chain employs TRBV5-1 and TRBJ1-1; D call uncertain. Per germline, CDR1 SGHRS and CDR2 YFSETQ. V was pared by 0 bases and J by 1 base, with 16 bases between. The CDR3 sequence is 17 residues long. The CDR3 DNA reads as TGCGCCAGCAGCTTGGGGTATCGGGGAGAGACGAACACTGAAGCTTTCTTT. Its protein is CASSLGYRGETNTEAFF.

Here the CDR3 reads CATSRGGGRAYEQYF. In nucleotides, the CDR3 is TGTGCCACCAGCAGAGGCGGCGGGAGGGCCTACGAGCAGTACTTC. The gene calls are TRBV15 and TRBJ2-7, with 9 nucleotides matching TRBD2. In germline, CDR1 is LNHNV, CDR2 YYDKDF (reference sequence). The CDR3 totals 15 residues. Trimming at V came to 1 base and at J to 2 bases, leaving 3 bases not matched to a gene.

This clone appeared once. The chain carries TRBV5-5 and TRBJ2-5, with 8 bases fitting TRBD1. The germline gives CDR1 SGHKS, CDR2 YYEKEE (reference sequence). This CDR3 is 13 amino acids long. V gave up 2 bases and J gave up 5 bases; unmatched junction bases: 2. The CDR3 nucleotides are TGTGCCAGCAGCTTTGACAGGGGTGAGACCCAGTACTTC. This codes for CASSFDRGETQYF.